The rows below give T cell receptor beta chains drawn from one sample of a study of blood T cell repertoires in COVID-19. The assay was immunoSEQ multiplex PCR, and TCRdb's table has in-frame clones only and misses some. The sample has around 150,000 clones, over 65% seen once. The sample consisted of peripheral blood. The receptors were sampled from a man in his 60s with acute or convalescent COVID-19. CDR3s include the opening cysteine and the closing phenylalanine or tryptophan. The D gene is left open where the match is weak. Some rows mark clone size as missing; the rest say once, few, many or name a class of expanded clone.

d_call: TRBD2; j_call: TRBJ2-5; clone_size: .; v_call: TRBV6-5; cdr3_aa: CASSLAGGPKGTQYF; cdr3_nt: TGTGCCAGCAGTCTAGCGGGGGGCCCCAAAGGGACCCAGTACTTC
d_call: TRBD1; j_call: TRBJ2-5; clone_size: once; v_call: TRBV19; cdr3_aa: CASSMVRGRETQYF; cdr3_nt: TGTGCCAGTAGTATGGTCAGGGGGCGAGAGACCCAGTACTTC
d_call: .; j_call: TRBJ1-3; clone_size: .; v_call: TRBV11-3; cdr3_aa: CASSLDQQDKEVFSGNTIYF; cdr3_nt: TGTGCCAGCAGCTTAGATCAACAAGACAAGGAGGTTTTCTCTGGAAACACCATATATTTT
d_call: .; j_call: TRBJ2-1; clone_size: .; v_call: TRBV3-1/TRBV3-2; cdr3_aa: CASSQVPGLFNEQFF; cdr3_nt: TGTGCCAGCAGCCAAGTCCCAGGGCTTTTCAATGAGCAGTTCTTC
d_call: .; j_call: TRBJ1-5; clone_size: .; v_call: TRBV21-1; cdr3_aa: CASSLNIDLGNQPQHF; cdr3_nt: TGTGCCAGCAGCCTTAACATCGATTTGGGCAATCAGCCCCAGCATTTT
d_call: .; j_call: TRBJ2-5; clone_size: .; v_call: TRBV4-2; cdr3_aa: CASSQDRETQYF; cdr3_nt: TGTGCCAGCAGCCAAGATCGGGAGACCCAGTACTTC
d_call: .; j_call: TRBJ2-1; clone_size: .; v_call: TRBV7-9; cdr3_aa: CASSLDSVVDNEQFF; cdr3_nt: TGTGCCAGCAGCTTAGATTCGGTAGTGGACAATGAGCAGTTCTTC
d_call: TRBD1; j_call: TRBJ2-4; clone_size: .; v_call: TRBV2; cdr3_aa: CASSEALQGARTKNIQYF; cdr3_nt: TGTGCCAGCAGTGAAGCGCTTCAGGGGGCCAGGACCAAAAACATTCAGTACTTC
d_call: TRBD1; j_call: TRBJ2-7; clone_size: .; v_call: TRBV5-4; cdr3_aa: CASSLEDRVYEQYF; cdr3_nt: TGTGCCAGCAGCTTGGAGGACAGGGTGTACGAGCAGTACTTC
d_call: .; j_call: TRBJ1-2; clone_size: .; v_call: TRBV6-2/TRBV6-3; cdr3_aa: CASSYGTTYGYTF; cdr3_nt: TGTGCCAGCAGTTATGGTACTACATATGGCTACACCTTC
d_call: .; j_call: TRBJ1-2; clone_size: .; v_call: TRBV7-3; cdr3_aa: CASSFSGGGGYTF; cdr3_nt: TGTGCCAGCAGCTTTTCAGGAGGAGGGGGCTACACCTTC
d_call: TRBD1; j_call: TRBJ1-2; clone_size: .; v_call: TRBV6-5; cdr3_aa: CASRSWDSVNYGYTF; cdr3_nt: TGTGCCAGCCGGTCCTGGGACAGCGTTAACTATGGCTACACCTTC
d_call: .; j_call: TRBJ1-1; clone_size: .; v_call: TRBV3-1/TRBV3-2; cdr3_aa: CASSLLFTPLGQANTEAFF; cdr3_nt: TGTGCCAGCAGCCTCCTTTTTACACCGCTGGGGCAGGCGAACACTGAAGCTTTCTTT
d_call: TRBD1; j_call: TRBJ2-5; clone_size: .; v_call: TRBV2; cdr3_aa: CASSEDRGQETQYF; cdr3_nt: TGTGCCAGCAGCGAGGACAGGGGGCAAGAGACCCAGTACTTC
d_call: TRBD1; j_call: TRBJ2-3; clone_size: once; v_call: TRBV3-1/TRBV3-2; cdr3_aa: CASSARQGTSADTQYF; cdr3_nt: TGTGCCAGCAGCGCCCGACAGGGCACGTCGGCAGATACGCAGTATTTT
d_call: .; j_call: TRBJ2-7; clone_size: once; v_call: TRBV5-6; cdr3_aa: CASSLVTEQYF; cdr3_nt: TGTGCCAGCAGCCTTGTCACTGAGCAGTACTTC
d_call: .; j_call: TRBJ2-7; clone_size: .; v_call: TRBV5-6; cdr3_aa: CASRSEGSAYEQYF; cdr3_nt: TGTGCCAGCAGGTCCGAAGGGAGTGCCTACGAGCAGTACTTC